A single sample is the source of the 8 T cell receptor beta chains below, sequenced in a study of cytomegalovirus exposure and HLA in healthy donors. The study ran its PCR with 60 Vbeta and 13 Jbeta primers. Sequencing was performed with immunoSEQ multiplex PCR; in TCRdb, only in-frame clones are kept and a portion is missing. The sample contains 110,000 to 150,000 clones, 65% to 80% of which appear only once. The sequenced sample was PBMCs. These receptors originate from a male donor in good health and CMV-seronegative.

The chain employs TRBV6-5 and TRBJ2-7, with 7 bases fitting TRBD1. CDR1 is MNHEY, CDR2 SVGAGI, per germline. CDR3 length equals 13 residues. With 6 bases clipped from V and 3 bases from J, the junction kept 5 bases outside the gene matches. This chain's CDR3 is CASSLGQFYEQYF. CDR3 DNA sequence: TGTGCCAGCAGCCTGGGACAGTTCTACGAGCAGTACTTC.

This chain links TRBV7-3 with TRBJ2-5; the match to TRBD2 covers 13 bases. This CDR3 has 15 amino acids. Per germline, CDR1 SGHTA and CDR2 FQGTGA. The trim removed 4 bases at V and 4 bases at J, leaving 3 bases unmatched. The CDR3 region is CASSSRLAGGETQYF. The CDR3 coding sequence is TGTGCCAGCAGCTCCAGACTAGCGGGAGGAGAGACCCAGTACTTC. Complete variable domain (other parts from reference TRBV7-3 and TRBJ2-5): GAGVSQTPSNKVTEKGKYVELRCDPISGHTALYWYRQSLGQGPEFLIYFQGTGAADDSGLPNDRFFAVRPEGSVSTLKIQRTERGDSAVYLCASSSRLAGGETQYFGPGTRLLVL.

This clone was observed a single time. The chain recombines TRBV7-2 with TRBJ1-2; TRBD1 matches 8 bases. CDR3 length: 15 residues. Germline V gene lookup returns CDR1 SGHTA and CDR2 FQGNSA. J lost 5 bases, V lost 5 bases, and 10 bases had no gene match. The CDR3 is CASSRSTGVEYGYTF. In DNA form, the CDR3 reads TGTGCCAGCAGCCGCTCGACAGGGGTAGAATATGGCTACACCTTC.

The chain couples TRBV14 to TRBJ1-5; D not certain. CDR3 length: 14 residues. Germline-derived CDR1 and CDR2 are SGHDN and FVKESK. V dropped 4 bases and J dropped 3 bases, with 10 bases sitting between them. Here the CDR3 DNA reads TGTGCCAGCAGCCGCCCGGGTTACAATCAGCCCCAGCATTTT. Residues: CASSRPGYNQPQHF.

The chain uses TRBV7-3 and TRBJ2-5; 7 bases match TRBD1. The V and J ends lost 5 bases and 2 bases, in that order; junction bases with no gene match: 8. CDR1 and CDR2 (germline): SGHTA, FQGTGA. CDR3 length: 15 amino acids. CDR3 sequence (DNA): TGTGCCAGCAGCCGACAGGGAGCGAGACAAGAGACCCAGTACTTC. This sequence encodes CASSRQGARQETQYF. The variable domain in full, with the rest retrieved from reference TRBV7-3 and TRBJ2-5, is GAGVSQTPSNKVTEKGKYVELRCDPISGHTALYWYRQSLGQGPEFLIYFQGTGAADDSGLPNDRFFAVRPEGSVSTLKIQRTERGDSAVYLCASSRQGARQETQYFGPGTRLLVL.

The V gene is TRBV4-1, the J gene TRBJ2-3, with a possible D match to TRBD1 (5 bases). From germline, CDR1 is MGHRA and CDR2 YSYEKL. The CDR3 loop spans 14 amino acids. The V end lost 1 base, the J end lost 3 bases, and 8 bases lay between the germline ends. The CDR3 reads CASSQGTTTDTQYF. CDR3 in DNA: TGCGCCAGCAGCCAAGGGACAACAACAGATACGCAGTATTTT.

A few counts support this clone. The rearrangement links TRBV4-1 to TRBJ1-1; the D gene is possibly TRBD1 (5 bases). This CDR3 comprises 15 residues. Germline CDR1 is MGHRA and CDR2 is YSYEKL. Trimming took 4 bases from V and 4 from J, leaving 16 bases between them. The CDR3 nucleotides are TGCGCCAGCAGCCCACGGCCGGGCCAGGGCACTGAAGCTTTCTTT. The encoded protein is CASSPRPGQGTEAFF.

This clone was seen once. The chain employs TRBV5-6 and TRBJ2-5, with a possible D match to TRBD2 (6 bases). Deletions cut 2 bases from V and 0 bases from J, with 17 bases between. The CDR3 spans 17 residues. The germline V gene has CDR1 SGHDT and CDR2 YYEEEE. CDR3 loop: CASSFWEVRGDQETQYF. CDR3 coding DNA: TGTGCCAGCAGCTTTTGGGAAGTCCGCGGGGACCAAGAGACCCAGTACTTC.